The clone carrying this TCR beta chain came up once. Its target is not known. Primers: 60 Vbeta forward and 13 Jbeta reverse. This table comes from immunoSEQ multiplex PCR, and its TCRdb copy is limited to in-frame clones, with some not included. Here the sample spans 100,000 or so clones, about 81% being singletons. The source of the sample is a study of cytomegalovirus exposure and HLA in healthy donors. Study overall: Of all 400 or so donors who were genotyped, 80% to 85% belonged to the Caucasian-associated ancestry cluster. Study-level points and caveats: According to a later analysis, donors in an Asian-associated ancestry cluster reportedly had fewer N-insertions than the roughly 630-donor mean. As a later analysis showed, a missense DCLRE1C variant was linked to trimming of TCR beta V- and J-genes. CMV antigen specificity was confirmed in vitro for a few CMV-associated chains.

The sequence came from a man younger than 40 in good health and CMV-seronegative. The sequencing input was PBMCs.

The CDR3 loop is CASSPGVDGLYTEAFF. The CDR3 coding sequence is TGTGCCAGCAGCCCCGGGGTGGACGGACTTTACACTGAAGCTTTCTTT. This chain uses TRBV7-9 with TRBJ1-1; D remains unclear. The CDR3 runs to 16 residues. With 5 bases removed from V and 3 bases from J, the gap between germline ends came to 19 bases. CDR1 and CDR2 from the germline V gene are SEHNR and FQNEAQ (reference sequence).